This T cell receptor (beta chain) is drawn from a study of cytomegalovirus exposure and HLA in healthy donors. Study-wide results and limits: Across donors, most TCRs were seen rarely, yet some public ones were widespread. Among the CMV-associated chains, a few were confirmed in vitro as specific for CMV antigens.

The CDR3 covers 11 residues. V lost 10 bases and J lost 7, with 12 bases in between. Germline loops: CDR1 SNHLY, CDR2 FYNNEI. In regard to this clone: Its specificity is not known.

Assay used: immunoSEQ multiplex PCR; TCRdb lists only in-frame clones, some missing. The data contain 150,000 or so clones, approximately 89% of them singletons. The V gene is TRBV2, the J gene TRBJ2-3, with D possibly TRBD1 on 5 matching bases. Sequencing input: PBMCs. The sequence was obtained from a man aged 18 to 29 in good health and CMV-seropositive. CDR3 in amino acids: CATPKGNTQYF. The CDR3 nucleotides are TGTGCCACCCCGAAGGGGAATACGCAGTATTTT.